The rows below give T cell receptor beta chains drawn from one sample of a study of shared clonotypes between healthy human individuals. Measured with immunoSEQ multiplex PCR; TCRdb has only the in-frame clones, and not every one. The sample lists around 1.6 million clones; 98% were seen once. Sequencing used naive CD4+ T cells sorted from blood. All receptors derive from a man younger than 45 in good health. Both conserved end residues are part of each CDR3. Each record gives: D gene, clone size, V gene, J gene, CDR3 DNA, CDR3 protein. D genes are given only for firm matches. Clone sizes are given selectively: once, few, many, or a class where the clone is expanded.

NA	once	TRBV20-1	TRBJ2-3	TGCAGACCCACAGATACGCAGTATTTT	CRPTDTQYF
TRBD2	NA	TRBV10-2	TRBJ2-7	TGCGCCAGCAGGCACGCGGGGGGTGGGTACGAGCAGTACTTC	CASRHAGGGYEQYF
TRBD1	NA	TRBV18	TRBJ2-7	TGTGCCAGCTCACCCGACAGGGGGCGAGCCTACGAGCAGTACTTC	CASSPDRGRAYEQYF
NA	NA	TRBV4-2	TRBJ2-3	TGTGCCAGCAGCCAGGAGATATCTAGGCCCGATACGCAGTATTTT	CASSQEISRPDTQYF
TRBD2	NA	TRBV2	TRBJ2-7	TGTGCCAGCAGTGCTAGCGGGAGGGACTACGAGCAGTACTTC	CASSASGRDYEQYF
NA	NA	TRBV27	TRBJ2-7	TGTGCCAGCAGTTTATCTTCCCTTCGGGAGCAGTACTTC	CASSLSSLREQYF
NA	NA	TRBV28	TRBJ2-5	TGTGCCAGCAGATTAGGTGCAGGTAGGGAGACCCAGTACTTC	CASRLGAGRETQYF
NA	NA	TRBV7-8	TRBJ2-7	TGTGCCAGCAGCTTAGCGCAAGTGACTACCGACGAGCAGTACTTC	CASSLAQVTTDEQYF
NA	NA	TRBV18	TRBJ1-3	TGTGCCAGCTCAACAACCTCCACAGGATTGGGAAACACCATATATTTT	CASSTTSTGLGNTIYF
NA	NA	TRBV11-3	TRBJ2-1	TGTGCCAGCAGCTTAGGCGACTTCCCCAATGAGCAGTTCTTC	CASSLGDFPNEQFF
TRBD1	NA	TRBV4-3	TRBJ1-5	TGCGCCAGCAGCCAAGACCCCGGACAGGGGGGACAGCCCCAGCATTTT	CASSQDPGQGGQPQHF
NA	once	TRBV11-2	TRBJ1-1	TGTGCCAGCAGCTTCTACAGGGAGGGCACTGAAGCTTTCTTT	CASSFYREGTEAFF
TRBD2	NA	TRBV7-2	TRBJ2-7	TGTGCCAGCAGCTACCGGACTAGCGGGAGTCCGATCTACGAGCAGTACTTC	CASSYRTSGSPIYEQYF
NA	NA	TRBV2	TRBJ2-5	TGTGCCAGCAGTGAAGAACGGAGAGAGACCCAGTACTTC	CASSEERRETQYF
NA	NA	TRBV11-3	TRBJ2-1	TGTGCCAGCAGCTTAGGGCAGGGCTCCTACAATGAGCAGTTCTTC	CASSLGQGSYNEQFF
NA	NA	TRBV5-4	TRBJ2-3	TGTGCCAGCAGCTTGGATGGGACAACTCTCGTAAATACGCAGTATTTT	CASSLDGTTLVNTQYF
NA	once	TRBV15	TRBJ2-7	TGTGCCACCAGCAGAGATGCGGCCAGCTACGAGCAGTACTTC	CATSRDAASYEQYF
NA	NA	TRBV28	TRBJ2-1	TGTGCCAGCAGTTTAAGTGGACTGTCCTACAATGAGCAGTTCTTC	CASSLSGLSYNEQFF
NA	NA	TRBV28	TRBJ1-4	TGTGCCAGCAGTTTACGTCTCGAAAAACTGTTTTTT	CASSLRLEKLFF
TRBD1	NA	TRBV9	TRBJ1-1	TGTGCCAGCAGCGCGACAGGGGGCCCTGAAGCTTTCTTT	CASSATGGPEAFF
TRBD1	NA	TRBV11-1	TRBJ2-5	TGTGCCAGCAGGAAGACAGGGCAAGAGACCCAGTACTTC	CASRKTGQETQYF
NA	NA	TRBV29-1	TRBJ2-5	TGCAGCGTTACGTTGGCCGGTACAAAGGAGACCCAGTACTTC	CSVTLAGTKETQYF
TRBD2	NA	TRBV11-3	TRBJ2-1	TGTGCCAGCAGCTTAGATCCGCTAGCGGCTTACAATGAGCAGTTCTTC	CASSLDPLAAYNEQFF
TRBD2	NA	TRBV7-2	TRBJ2-2	TGTGCCAGCAGCTTAGTGCGCGGGGGCGGGGAGCTGTTTTTT	CASSLVRGGGELFF
TRBD2	NA	TRBV6-5	TRBJ2-7	TGTGCCAGCACACCAGCGGGGCGCGGTTACGAGCAGTACTTC	CASTPAGRGYEQYF
TRBD1	NA	TRBV4-1	TRBJ2-1	TGCGCCACCTCTCCGGGACAGGGGTTGCGGAGGAGCTCCTACAATGAGCAGTTCTTC	CATSPGQGLRRSSYNEQFF
NA	NA	TRBV25-1	TRBJ2-5	TGTGCCAGCAGTGATAGGGAGACCCAGTACTTC	CASSDRETQYF
NA	NA	TRBV28	TRBJ2-7	TGTGCCAGCAGTTTAAGTGGATACGAGCAGTACTTC	CASSLSGYEQYF
NA	NA	TRBV11-2	TRBJ2-3	TGTGCCAGCAGCCGAGTTGGGGGCACAGATACGCAGTATTTT	CASSRVGGTDTQYF
NA	once	TRBV28	TRBJ1-5	TGTGCCAGCAGTTTAAGGGCAGCAAATCAGCCCCAGCATTTT	CASSLRAANQPQHF
NA	NA	TRBV18	TRBJ2-1	TGTGCCAGCTCACCAGACGCGGGGCTCTACAATGAGCAGTTCTTC	CASSPDAGLYNEQFF
NA	NA	TRBV28	TRBJ1-2	TGTGCCAGCAGTTTATTAGGTCCAAGTGGCTACACCTTC	CASSLLGPSGYTF
NA	NA	TRBV7-9	TRBJ2-7	TGTGCCAGCAGCCATCAGGGGTACGAGCAGTACTTC	CASSHQGYEQYF
TRBD1	NA	TRBV27	TRBJ1-2	TGTGCCAGCAGTTTTCATAGACAGGGCGAGTATGGCTACACCTTC	CASSFHRQGEYGYTF
TRBD1	NA	TRBV5-1	TRBJ1-4	TGCGCCAGCAGCACCGGACAGGTGGTAGATAATGAAAAACTGTTTTTT	CASSTGQVVDNEKLFF
TRBD1	NA	TRBV9	TRBJ2-7	TGTGCCAGCAGCAGGACAGGGTTATCCTACGAGCAGTACTTC	CASSRTGLSYEQYF
NA	NA	TRBV7-9	TRBJ2-2	TGTGCCAGCACCTTAATAGAGGGTTTTCGGCGCACCGGGGAGCTGTTTTTT	CASTLIEGFRRTGELFF
NA	NA	TRBV25-1	TRBJ2-3	TGTGCCAGCAGTCTGTTTGATACGCAGTATTTT	CASSLFDTQYF
TRBD2	NA	TRBV7-9	TRBJ2-7	TGTGCCAGCAGCTTAAGAGCGGGAGGGTACGAGCAGTACTTC	CASSLRAGGYEQYF
NA	NA	TRBV27	TRBJ2-7	TGTGCCAGCAGTCACGCCCATGGGGTAGCGGACCCCGAGCAGTACTTC	CASSHAHGVADPEQYF
NA	once	TRBV11-2	TRBJ2-2	TGTGCCAGCAGCTTAGAGGGCGGGGAGCTGTTTTTT	CASSLEGGELFF
TRBD2	NA	TRBV5-4	TRBJ2-3	TGTGCCAGCAGCTGGAGGACTAGCGGTAGCACAGATACGCAGTATTTT	CASSWRTSGSTDTQYF
NA	NA	TRBV25-1	TRBJ2-6	TGTGCCAGCAGTGAATATGGTGGGGCCAACGTCCTGACTTTC	CASSEYGGANVLTF
NA	NA	TRBV5-1	TRBJ2-3	TGCGCGGGAGTAAGGCTGGAAGATACGCAGTATTTT	CAGVRLEDTQYF
NA	NA	TRBV5-4	TRBJ1-3	TGTGCCAGCAGCTTGAATAGCCCACAGGCTGGAAACACCATATATTTT	CASSLNSPQAGNTIYF
NA	NA	TRBV11-3	TRBJ1-4	TGTGCCAGCAGCTTAAGGTCGGGGGAAAAACTGTTTTTT	CASSLRSGEKLFF
NA	once	TRBV18	TRBJ2-7	TGTGCCAGCTCACCCCTCCTCGAGCAGTACTTC	CASSPLLEQYF
NA	NA	TRBV30	TRBJ1-5	TGTGCCTGGAGGGGAGTGAGAGTCAGCCGGAGCAATCAGCCCCAGCATTTT	CAWRGVRVSRSNQPQHF
NA	NA	TRBV7-9	TRBJ2-7	TGTGCCAGCAGCTTAGAGGGCCGCTCCGAGCAGTACTTC	CASSLEGRSEQYF